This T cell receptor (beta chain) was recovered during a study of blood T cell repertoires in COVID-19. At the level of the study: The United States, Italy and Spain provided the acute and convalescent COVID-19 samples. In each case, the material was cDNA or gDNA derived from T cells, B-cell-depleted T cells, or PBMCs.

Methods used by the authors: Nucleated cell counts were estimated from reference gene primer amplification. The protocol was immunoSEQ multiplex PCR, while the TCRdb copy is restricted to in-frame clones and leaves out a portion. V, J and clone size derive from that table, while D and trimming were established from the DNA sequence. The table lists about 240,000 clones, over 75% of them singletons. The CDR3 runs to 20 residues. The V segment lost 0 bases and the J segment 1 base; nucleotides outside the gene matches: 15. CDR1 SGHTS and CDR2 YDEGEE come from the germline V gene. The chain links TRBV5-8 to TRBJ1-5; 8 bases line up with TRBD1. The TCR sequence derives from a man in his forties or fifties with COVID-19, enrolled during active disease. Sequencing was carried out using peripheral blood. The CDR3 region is CASSLGPLDRGRMSNQPQHF. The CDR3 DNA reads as TGTGCCAGCAGCTTGGGTCCCCTCGACAGGGGCAGGATGAGCAATCAGCCCCAGCATTTT.